Here is one TCR beta chain with its context. Its antigen is undetermined. TCRdb's table, derived via immunoSEQ multiplex PCR, lists solely in-frame clones and lacks some. This table holds tens of thousands of clones, about 80% found once. The data originate from a study of OX40 agonist ivuxolimab in advanced cancers. Overall study: Recorded diagnoses for dose-escalation patients were hepatocellular carcinoma, melanoma, renal cell or head and neck cancer.

Broader study findings: In the 0.1 to 3.0 mg/kg range, CD4+ and CD8+ blood T cells had expanded clonally by week 6. CD8+ T cells were the subset that, on average, had more expanded clones than CD4+. The authors also found low normalized T-cell clonal expansion in some nonresponders.

V shed 0 bases, J shed 3 bases, and the junction held 12 bases outside the gene matches. CDR1 and CDR2 (germline): SGHKS, YYEKEE (reference sequence). The CDR3 has 18 residues. The rearrangement uses TRBV5-5 and TRBJ2-3, with TRBD2 matching over 8 bases. The receptor was isolated from an adult with an advanced solid tumor such as melanoma, head and neck, liver or kidney cancer. The sequencing used CD4+ or CD8+ T cells sorted from blood, collected in a trial of the OX40 agonist ivuxolimab. CDR3 residues: CASSLVGSGGPQTDTQYF. The CDR3 DNA sequence: TGTGCCAGCAGCTTGGTTGGGTCGGGGGGGCCCCAAACAGATACGCAGTATTTT.